One sample yielded the 31 T cell receptor beta chains listed below, sequenced in a study of T-cell memory formation after mild COVID-19. TCRdb reanalysed the 5' RACE reads using MiXCR and keeps one entry per CDR3 protein. Among about 130,000 distinct CDR3 sequences listed, approximately 15% were seen once. The sequenced sample was PBMCs or a T cell subset sorted from them (not recorded which). These receptors all come from an adult woman who had mild COVID-19 (a few samples of this study predate the infection). Cell type and time point are not known.

V gene TRBV20-1 combines with J gene TRBJ1-2; D ambiguous. The CDR3 has 15 residues. V lost 3 bases and J 6 bases, leaving 20 bases between the germline ends. From germline, CDR1 is DFQATT and CDR2 SNEGSKA (reference sequence). Here the CDR3 DNA reads TGCAGTGCTAGCCTAAACTTCGGCCTTGGTCATGGCTACACCTTC. Protein product: CSASLNFGLGHGYTF.

V and J are TRBV4-2 and TRBJ2-3; TRBD2 aligns across 9 bases. The CDR3 totals 16 residues. Per the germline V gene, CDR1 is LGHNA and CDR2 is YNFKEQ. After removal of 4 bases from V and 2 bases from J, the junction contained 7 bases not matched to a gene. CDR3 region: CASSPETSGLTDTQYF. CDR3 nucleotides: TGTGCCAGCAGCCCGGAGACTAGCGGCCTCACAGATACGCAGTATTTT.

The chain carries TRBV2 and TRBJ2-2; D remains ambiguous. The CDR3 is 14 amino acids. Germline values: CDR1 SNHLY, CDR2 FYNNEI. Trimming stripped 6 bases from V and 2 bases from J, with 10 bases between. The DNA for the CDR3 is TGTGCCAGCAGAGAACAGCCCAACACCGGGGAGCTGTTTTTT. The encoded protein is CASREQPNTGELFF.

The sample holds a few counts of this clonotype. The rearrangement joins TRBV20-1 to TRBJ2-7; 7 nucleotides match TRBD2. The CDR3 is 12 amino acids. V trimming: 2 bases; J trimming: 5 bases; junction bases outside the gene matches: 3. Germline V gene lookup returns CDR1 DFQATT and CDR2 SNEGSKA (reference sequence). The CDR3 nucleotides read TGCAGTGCTAGAAGACTAGCTGACGAGCAGTACTTC. This gives the protein CSARRLADEQYF.

The chain uses TRBV3-1 and TRBJ1-3; D possibly corresponds to TRBD1 (5 bases). The CDR3 length is 16 residues. Trimming removed 4 bases from V and 3 bases from J, with 16 bases in between. Germline CDR1 LGHDT, CDR2 YNNKEL (reference sequence). The CDR3: CASSRSGAFHGNTIYF. The DNA of the CDR3 is TGTGCCAGCAGCCGGTCCGGGGCCTTCCATGGAAACACCATATATTTT. The whole variable domain, remainder taken from reference TRBV3-1 and TRBJ1-3, is DTAVSQTPKYLVTQMGNDKSIKCEQNLGHDTMYWYKQDSKKFLKIMFSYNNKELIINETVPNRFSPKSPDKAHLNLHINSLELGDSAVYFCASSRSGAFHGNTIYFGEGSWLTVV.

The chain has TRBV12-3 or TRBV12-4 and TRBJ1-1; maybe TRBD1 (5 bases). Trimming shortened V by 8 bases and J by 8 bases, and 21 bases separated the two germline ends. CDR3 length: 14 amino acids. The CDR3 sequence is CASHFQGVQAEAFF. The CDR3 DNA sequence: TGTGCCAGCCACTTCCAAGGGGTTCAGGCGGAAGCTTTCTTT.

This clonotype has more than one count but fewer than ten. This chain links TRBV5-1 with TRBJ1-2; TRBD1 agrees at 7 bases. V dropped 4 bases and J dropped 8; count of bases not matched to a gene: 8. The CDR3 runs 13 residues. CDR1 and CDR2 from the germline V gene are SGHRS and YFSETQ. The CDR3, as DNA: TGCGCCAGCAGCCCAGTCCCGGGACAGGGCTACACCTTC. It codes for CASSPVPGQGYTF.

This clonotype was seen only a few times. The CDR3 protein is CSARLREWTEAFF. For the CDR3, the DNA is TGCAGTGCTAGACTCAGGGAGTGGACTGAAGCTTTCTTT. The gene calls are TRBV20-1 and TRBJ1-1; possible D gene TRBD1, 5 bases. This CDR3 is built from 13 residues. Germline assignment: CDR1 DFQATT and CDR2 SNEGSKA (reference sequence). The V and J ends lost 2 bases and 5 bases respectively, with 12 bases between them.

V gene TRBV7-6 combines with J gene TRBJ1-1, with D unclear. This CDR3 spans 18 amino acids. Trimming cost V 1 base and J 4 bases, with 22 bases left between them. Germline V CDR1 and CDR2: SGHVS, FNYEAQ. For the CDR3, the DNA is TGTGCCAGCAGCTTAGAGTTTGTTGGCGCCCCCGTCGGCACTGAAGCTTTCTTT. Protein sequence: CASSLEFVGAPVGTEAFF.

This clonotype was recorded a few times. The chain recombines TRBV6-2 or TRBV6-3 with TRBJ2-1, with D uncertain. The CDR3 runs 13 residues. Germline values: CDR1 MNHEY, CDR2 SVGEGT. Trimming removed 6 bases from V and 6 bases from J, with 12 bases in between. The CDR3 sequence is CASSLTFPNEQFF. The CDR3 DNA follows: TGTGCCAGCAGCCTTACCTTCCCCAATGAGCAGTTCTTC.

This clonotype came up a few times. The chain uses TRBV2 and TRBJ2-3; D uncertain. V gave up 4 bases and J gave up 2 bases, with 4 bases separating them. Germline V gene lookup returns CDR1 SNHLY and CDR2 FYNNEI. The CDR3 is made up of 12 amino acids. The CDR3 coding sequence is TGTGCCAGCAGTGTGGACACAGATACGCAGTATTTT. This translates into CASSVDTDTQYF.

This chain links TRBV24-1 with TRBJ2-7; D is unresolved. This CDR3 contains 11 residues. V dropped 7 bases and J dropped 7 bases, with 10 bases sitting between them. CDR1 is KGHDR, CDR2 SFDVKD, per germline. The CDR3 spells CATSSGREQYF. CDR3 in DNA: TGTGCCACCAGCTCCGGGCGTGAGCAGTACTTC.

The CDR3 is CASSNRLAASTDTQYF. The CDR3 DNA is TGCGCCAGCAGCAATAGACTAGCGGCTAGCACAGATACGCAGTATTTT. The V call is TRBV5-1, the J call TRBJ2-3; 9 bases line up with TRBD2. J lost 0 bases, V lost 4 bases, and 6 bases had no gene match. CDR1 and CDR2 (germline): SGHRS, YFSETQ. This CDR3 region has 16 residues.

The V and J genes are TRBV29-1 and TRBJ2-1; D might be TRBD2 (6 bases). This CDR3 is built from 12 residues. Trimming stripped 5 bases from V and 9 bases from J, with 14 bases between. Germline CDR1 reads SQVTM; CDR2 reads ANQGSEA. This CDR3 reads CSVHGGVGEQFF. The CDR3 DNA sequence: TGCAGCGTTCACGGCGGGGTGGGTGAGCAGTTCTTC.

The chain couples TRBV5-6 to TRBJ2-7, with D possibly being TRBD2 (6 bases). CDR3 length equals 14 residues. The germline CDR1 and CDR2 sequences are SGHDT and YYEEEE. Trimming stripped 2 bases from V and 4 bases from J, with 13 bases between. Here the CDR3 reads CASSFPAGRYEQYF. CDR3 nucleotide sequence: TGTGCCAGCAGCTTCCCAGCAGGGAGGTACGAGCAGTACTTC.

The CDR3 bases are TGTGCCAGCAGCCCCGCCGGGTTAGTGTGGAGCACAGATACGCAGTATTTT. Encoded protein: CASSPAGLVWSTDTQYF. This rearrangement joins TRBV25-1 to TRBJ2-3; unclear D gene. The CDR3 runs 17 residues. Per the germline V gene, CDR1 is MGHDK and CDR2 is SYGVNS. V dropped 6 bases and J dropped 0 bases, with 19 bases sitting between them.

The table lists this clonotype with a few counts. The chain has TRBV13 and TRBJ2-7; D gene uncertain. The CDR3 spans 15 residues. Germline CDR1 and CDR2: PRHDT and FYEKMQ (reference sequence). Trimming shortened V by 4 bases and J by 3 bases, and 16 bases separated the two germline ends. The CDR3 here is CASSSRSLRNYEQYF. CDR3 DNA sequence: TGTGCCAGCAGCTCCAGGTCACTCAGGAACTACGAGCAGTACTTC.

This chain uses TRBV7-8 with TRBJ2-3, with D perhaps given as TRBD1 or TRBD2 (5 bases each). Trimming removed 5 bases at V and 4 bases at J, with 19 bases between. Germline V gene lookup returns CDR1 SGHVS and CDR2 FQNEAQ. The CDR3 covers 16 residues. Written as DNA, the CDR3 is TGTGCCAGCAGCCTCAGATCAGGGCGGAGGTCAGATACGCAGTATTTT. This translates into CASSLRSGRRSDTQYF.

This clonotype occurred a few times. The rearrangement links TRBV5-1 to TRBJ1-2; possibly TRBD1 for D (5 bases). CDR1 and CDR2 from the germline V gene are SGHRS and YFSETQ. The CDR3 has 13 amino acids. V was shortened by 3 bases and J by 6 bases, with 12 bases between the two germline ends. The CDR3 DNA reads TGCGCCAGCAGCTCGACAGACATGCATGGCTACACCTTC. Protein product: CASSSTDMHGYTF. Drawing the rest from reference TRBV5-1 and TRBJ1-2, the complete variable domain is KAGVTQTPRYLIKTRGQQVTLSCSPISGHRSVSWYQQTPGQGLQFLFEYFSETQRNKGNFPGRFSGRQFSNSRSEMNVSTLELGDSALYLCASSSTDMHGYTFGSGTRLTVV.

V and J are TRBV3-1 and TRBJ2-1; 7 positions agree with TRBD2. V lost 0 bases and J lost 7; bases outside the gene matches: 9. CDR3 length equals 16 residues. Per the germline V gene, CDR1 is LGHDT and CDR2 is YNNKEL (reference sequence). The CDR3 DNA is TGTGCCAGCAGCCAAGATAGGCTAGCGGTGGGGAATGAGCAGTTCTTC. Protein sequence: CASSQDRLAVGNEQFF.

The chain employs TRBV29-1 and TRBJ2-1; the match to TRBD2 covers 12 bases. CDR1 and CDR2 from the germline V gene are SQVTM and ANQGSEA. CDR3 length: 14 residues. Unmatched junction bases numbered 5, after V lost 2 bases and J lost 9 bases. The DNA for the CDR3 is TGCAGCGTTGAACTAGCGGGAGGGCCGGTTGAGCAGTTCTTC. This encodes CSVELAGGPVEQFF.

The chain has TRBV12-3 or TRBV12-4 and TRBJ2-1; D is unclear. V was clipped by 3 bases and J by 2 bases, with 11 bases between them. The CDR3 has 15 amino acids. In DNA, the CDR3 is TGTGCCAGCAGTTTTCGAAGCGAGACCTACAATGAGCAGTTCTTC. Translating it yields CASSFRSETYNEQFF.

The rearrangement uses TRBV30 and TRBJ2-3; D gene uncertain. V lost 2 bases to trimming and J lost 5 bases, with 26 bases between them. Germline-derived CDR1 and CDR2 are GTSNPN and SVGIG (reference sequence). This CDR3 has 18 amino acids. Written as DNA, the CDR3 is TGTGCCTGGAGTTCTTCGCGGATGGTTGGGAATTTGGTAGATACGCAGTATTTT. It is translated as CAWSSSRMVGNLVDTQYF.

This chain uses TRBV27 with TRBJ1-2; tentative D call: TRBD1 (6 bases). The germline V gene encodes CDR1 MNHEY and CDR2 SMNVEV (reference sequence). This CDR3 comprises 15 residues. The V end lost 7 bases, the J end lost 0 bases, and 15 bases lay between the germline ends. CDR3 in DNA: TGTGCCAGCACTGGGGGGCCATTTTCTAACTATGGCTACACCTTC. This sequence encodes CASTGGPFSNYGYTF.

This chain joins TRBV19 and TRBJ2-1; 7 bases agree with TRBD1. The V segment lost 5 bases and the J segment 4 bases; nucleotides outside the gene matches: 11. The CDR3 is made up of 16 amino acids. Germline CDR1 is LNHDA and CDR2 is SQIVND (reference sequence). The CDR3 nucleotides are TGTGCCAGTAGTTTAGGGGGCCCAGGCACTTACAATGAGCAGTTCTTC. This codes for CASSLGGPGTYNEQFF.

The V gene is TRBV7-8, the J gene TRBJ1-1, with D possibly being TRBD1 (5 bases). The CDR3 covers 15 residues. Trimming removed 1 base from V and 4 bases from J, with 13 bases in between. CDR1 SGHVS and CDR2 FQNEAQ come from the germline V gene. The CDR3 is CASSLVAGLITEAFF. The DNA for the CDR3 is TGTGCCAGCAGCTTAGTGGCAGGGTTGATCACTGAAGCTTTCTTT.

The rearrangement joins TRBV3-1 to TRBJ2-2; the match to TRBD1 covers 7 bases. The CDR3 runs to 15 residues. The germline gives CDR1 LGHDT, CDR2 YNNKEL (reference sequence). Trimming removed 4 bases from V and 1 base from J; junction bases left unmatched: 3. The CDR3 DNA reads TGTGCCAGCAGCCCGGGACAGAGGAACACCGGGGAGCTGTTTTTT. Protein sequence: CASSPGQRNTGELFF. Full variable domain (rest looked up from reference TRBV3-1 and TRBJ2-2): DTAVSQTPKYLVTQMGNDKSIKCEQNLGHDTMYWYKQDSKKFLKIMFSYNNKELIINETVPNRFSPKSPDKAHLNLHINSLELGDSAVYFCASSPGQRNTGELFFGEGSRLTVL.

This clonotype was picked up a small number of times. The chain has TRBV12-3 or TRBV12-4 and TRBJ1-5; D not resolved. Trimming removed 2 bases at V and 4 bases at J, with 15 bases between. The length of the CDR3 is 16 residues. Here the CDR3 reads CASSLSLGQRNQPQHF. CDR3 nucleotide sequence: TGTGCCAGCAGTTTAAGCCTGGGCCAGCGAAATCAGCCCCAGCATTTT.

This clonotype was observed a few times. This sequence joins TRBV27 and TRBJ2-3; D is undetermined. Germline V gene lookup returns CDR1 MNHEY and CDR2 SMNVEV (reference sequence). The ends were cut back, 6 bases at V and 2 bases at J, with 15 bases in the middle. The CDR3 consists of 15 residues. The CDR3 DNA follows: TGTGCCAGCAGCCCCGCCACGCTTCTCACAGATACGCAGTATTTT. This gives the protein CASSPATLLTDTQYF.

In DNA form, the CDR3 reads TGCAGCGTTGAAGAAAACACCGGGGAGCTGTTTTTT. The encoded protein is CSVEENTGELFF. The gene calls are TRBV29-1 and TRBJ2-2; D unclear. The CDR3 has 12 residues. CDR1 is SQVTM and CDR2 is ANQGSEA in the germline V gene. With 0 bases removed from V and 2 bases from J, the gap between germline ends came to 1 base.

The sample holds a few counts of this clonotype. The gene calls are TRBV4-2 and TRBJ2-5, with 13 bases lining up with TRBD2. With V trimmed by 4 bases and J by 2 bases, 4 bases remained unmatched. The CDR3 is 16 amino acids. CDR1 LGHNA and CDR2 YNFKEQ come from the germline V gene. The DNA of the CDR3 is TGTGCCAGCAGCCGCACGGGACTAGCGGGACAAGAGACCCAGTACTTC. Translated, it gives CASSRTGLAGQETQYF.